This entry describes one TCR beta chain. Antigen unknown. Only in-frame clones appear in the TCRdb table, and some are missing; sequencing was by immunoSEQ multiplex PCR. The table lists roughly 25,000 clones, around 87% of them singletons, with roughly 6.2% in the top ten. CDR1 is LNHNV, CDR2 YYDKDF, per germline (reference sequence). The CDR3 spans 19 residues. V gave up 0 bases and J gave up 5 bases; unmatched junction bases: 16. This sample was taken from a study of T cells in localized non-small cell lung cancer. Overall study results and limits: Measurement of T cell clonality placed uninvolved adjacent lung highest, above the level in tumor. Greater blood T cell density accompanied longer overall survival. Heterogeneity cannot be ruled out, as sequencing used one tumor region only. Detection in adjacent lung was observed for a median around 59 of the top 100 tumor clones.

This clonotype originated in a male donor aged 60 or over with stage II squamous cell lung carcinoma. Specimen: peripheral blood, collected before any cancer treatment. This chain connects TRBV15 to TRBJ2-3; 8 bases map to TRBD2. In DNA form, the CDR3 reads TGTGCCACCAGCAGAGATTACCCCTCTTTCGGGGGGGCAATAGATACGCAGTATTTT. It encodes CATSRDYPSFGGAIDTQYF.